Ten or more counts support the clone carrying this T cell receptor beta chain. What it binds is unknown. The data were taken from a study of spatial heterogeneity in lung cancer. Looking at the study overall: Sequence detection consistently recorded a greater number of beta-chain than alpha-chain sequences.

The CDR3 runs 14 residues. Germline CDR1 LGHDT, CDR2 YNNKEL (reference sequence). The J segment lost 7 bases and the V segment lost 1 base, leaving 4 bases of the junction unmatched. TCR cDNA molecules each carried a unique molecular identifier. TCRdb recomputed calls from the 5' RACE reads with MiXCR, one row per CDR3 protein. This repertoire shows around 60,000 distinct CDR3 sequences, around 8.2% found once; its top ten account for approximately 15%. As for time point: sample taken at primary tumor resection. No cell sorting; template was whole RNA from tumor, lung tissue or PBMC. Samples came from about 72 TRACERx patients with untreated early-stage lung cancer. General observations from the study: Ubiquitous, expanded tumor-derived TCRs were more frequently observed in blood at resection than at follow-up.

The V gene is TRBV3-1, the J gene TRBJ1-2; 9 bases are a match to TRBD1. The material was PBMCs, obtained at surgery. The TCR was taken from a female donor with early-stage non-small cell lung cancer. CDR3 bases: TGTGCCAGCAGCCAAGCCACAGGGGGCTCTGGCTACACCTTC. Its translation is CASSQATGGSGYTF. Together with reference TRBV3-1 and TRBJ1-2, the CDR3 gives the full variable domain: DTAVSQTPKYLVTQMGNDKSIKCEQNLGHDTMYWYKQDSKKFLKIMFSYNNKELIINETVPNRFSPKSPDKAHLNLHINSLELGDSAVYFCASSQATGGSGYTFGSGTRLTVV.